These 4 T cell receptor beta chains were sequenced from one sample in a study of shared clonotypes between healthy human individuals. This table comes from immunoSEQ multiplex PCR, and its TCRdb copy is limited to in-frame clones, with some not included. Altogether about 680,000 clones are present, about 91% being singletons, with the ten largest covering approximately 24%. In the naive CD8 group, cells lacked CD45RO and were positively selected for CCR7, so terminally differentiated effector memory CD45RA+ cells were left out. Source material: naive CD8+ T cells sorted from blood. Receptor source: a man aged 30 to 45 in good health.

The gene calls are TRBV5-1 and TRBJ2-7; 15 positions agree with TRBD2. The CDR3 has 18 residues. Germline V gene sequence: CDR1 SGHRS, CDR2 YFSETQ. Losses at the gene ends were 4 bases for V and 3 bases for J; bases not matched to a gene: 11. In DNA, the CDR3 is TGCGCCAGCAGCCCAGGGACTAGCGGGGGGCTGTCCGACTACGAGCAGTACTTC. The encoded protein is CASSPGTSGGLSDYEQYF. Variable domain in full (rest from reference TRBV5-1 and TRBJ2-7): KAGVTQTPRYLIKTRGQQVTLSCSPISGHRSVSWYQQTPGQGLQFLFEYFSETQRNKGNFPGRFSGRQFSNSRSEMNVSTLELGDSALYLCASSPGTSGGLSDYEQYFGPGTRLTVT.

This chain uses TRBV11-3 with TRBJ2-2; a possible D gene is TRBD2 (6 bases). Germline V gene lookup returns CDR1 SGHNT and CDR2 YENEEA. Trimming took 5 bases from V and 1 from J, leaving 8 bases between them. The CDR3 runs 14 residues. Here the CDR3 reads CASSRRENTGELFF. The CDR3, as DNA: TGTGCCAGCAGCCGGAGGGAGAACACCGGGGAGCTGTTTTTT.

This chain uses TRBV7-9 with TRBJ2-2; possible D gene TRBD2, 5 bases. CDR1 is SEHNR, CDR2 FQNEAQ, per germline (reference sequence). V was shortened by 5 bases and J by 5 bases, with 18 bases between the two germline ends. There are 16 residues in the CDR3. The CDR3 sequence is CASSPLAGLGTGELFF. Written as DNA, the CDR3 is TGTGCCAGCAGCCCCCTGGCGGGCCTTGGGACCGGGGAGCTGTTTTTT.

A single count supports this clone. Here the CDR3 reads CASSLLGMNTEAFF. CDR3 nucleotides: TGTGCCAGCAGTTTACTGGGCATGAACACTGAAGCTTTCTTT. The chain links TRBV28 to TRBJ1-1; D is unclear. From germline, CDR1 is MDHEN and CDR2 SYDVKM. The CDR3 covers 14 residues. The V gene lost 2 bases and the J gene lost 0 bases, with 7 bases spanning the gap.